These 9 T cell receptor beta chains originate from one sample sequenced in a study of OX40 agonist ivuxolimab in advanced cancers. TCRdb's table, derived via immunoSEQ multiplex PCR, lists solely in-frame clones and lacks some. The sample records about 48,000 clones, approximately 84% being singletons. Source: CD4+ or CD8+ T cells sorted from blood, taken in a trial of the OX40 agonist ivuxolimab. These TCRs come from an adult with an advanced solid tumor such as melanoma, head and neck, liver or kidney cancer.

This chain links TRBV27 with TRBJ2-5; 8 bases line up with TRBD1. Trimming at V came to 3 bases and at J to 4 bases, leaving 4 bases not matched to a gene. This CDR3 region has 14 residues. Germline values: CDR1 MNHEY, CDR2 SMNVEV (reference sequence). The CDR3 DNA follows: TGTGCCAGCAGTTTGCAGGGGGCGGGAGAGACCCAGTACTTC. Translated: CASSLQGAGETQYF.

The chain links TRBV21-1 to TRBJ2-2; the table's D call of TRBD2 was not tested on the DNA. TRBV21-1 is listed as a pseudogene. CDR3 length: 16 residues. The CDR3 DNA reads TGTGCCAGCAGCAAAGGTGGACTAGCAAAGGCCGGGGAGCTGTTTTTT. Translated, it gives CASSKGGLAKAGELFF.

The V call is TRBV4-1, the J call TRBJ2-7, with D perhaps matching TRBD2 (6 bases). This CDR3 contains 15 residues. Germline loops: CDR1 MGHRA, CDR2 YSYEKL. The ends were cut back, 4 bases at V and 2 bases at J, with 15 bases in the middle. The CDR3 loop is CASSLRLVGTYEQYF. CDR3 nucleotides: TGCGCCAGCAGCCTCCGACTAGTTGGTACCTACGAGCAGTACTTC.

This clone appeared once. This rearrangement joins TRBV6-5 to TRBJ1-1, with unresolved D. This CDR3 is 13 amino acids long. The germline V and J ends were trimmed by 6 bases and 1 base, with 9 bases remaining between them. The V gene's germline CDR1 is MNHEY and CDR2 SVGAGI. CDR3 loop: CASSPTANTEAFF. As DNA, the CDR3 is TGTGCCAGCAGCCCCACGGCGAACACTGAAGCTTTCTTT.

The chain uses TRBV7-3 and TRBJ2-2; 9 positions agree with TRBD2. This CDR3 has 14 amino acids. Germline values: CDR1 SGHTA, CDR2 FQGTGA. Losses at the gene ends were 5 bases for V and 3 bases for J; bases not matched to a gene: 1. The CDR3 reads CASSRLADTGELFF. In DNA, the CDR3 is TGTGCCAGCAGCCGACTAGCGGACACCGGGGAGCTGTTTTTT.

CDR3 loop: CASSLFPTDTQYF. In nucleotides, the CDR3 is TGTGCCAGCAGCTTATTCCCGACAGATACGCAGTATTTT. The chain combines TRBV7-2 with TRBJ2-3; D unclear. In germline, CDR1 is SGHTA, CDR2 FQGNSA. V lost 2 bases and J lost 3, with 6 bases in between. The CDR3 sequence is 13 residues long.

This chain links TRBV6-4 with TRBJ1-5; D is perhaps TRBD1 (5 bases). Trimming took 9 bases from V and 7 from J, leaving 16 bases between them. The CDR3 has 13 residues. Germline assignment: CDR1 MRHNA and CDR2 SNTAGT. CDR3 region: CASSEGVRQPQHF. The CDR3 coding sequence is TGTGCCAGTAGCGAAGGGGTTAGACAGCCCCAGCATTTT.

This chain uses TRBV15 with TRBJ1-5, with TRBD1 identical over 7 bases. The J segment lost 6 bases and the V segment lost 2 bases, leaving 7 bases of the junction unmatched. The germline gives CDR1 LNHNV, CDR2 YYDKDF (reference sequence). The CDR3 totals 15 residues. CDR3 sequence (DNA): TGTGCCACCAGCAGACATACAGGGGTCAGTCAGCCCCAGCATTTT. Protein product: CATSRHTGVSQPQHF.

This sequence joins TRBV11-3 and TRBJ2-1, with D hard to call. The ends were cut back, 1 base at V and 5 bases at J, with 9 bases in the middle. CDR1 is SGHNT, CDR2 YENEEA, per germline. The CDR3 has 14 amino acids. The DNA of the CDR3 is TGTGCCAGCAGCTTAGGGGCGCGGAACAATGAGCAGTTCTTC. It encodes CASSLGARNNEQFF.